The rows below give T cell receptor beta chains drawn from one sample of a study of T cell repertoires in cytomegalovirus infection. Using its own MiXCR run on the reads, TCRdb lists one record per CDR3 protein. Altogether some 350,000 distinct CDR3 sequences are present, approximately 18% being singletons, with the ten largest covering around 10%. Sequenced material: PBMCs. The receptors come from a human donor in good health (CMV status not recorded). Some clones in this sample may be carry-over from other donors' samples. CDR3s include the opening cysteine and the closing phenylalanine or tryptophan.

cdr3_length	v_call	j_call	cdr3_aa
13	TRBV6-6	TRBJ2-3	CASQGNLADTQYF
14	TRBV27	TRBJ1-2	CASSPVGPPFGYTF
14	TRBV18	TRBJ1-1	CASSPPGRETEAFF
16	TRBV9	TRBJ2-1	CASSISGGRGYNEQFF
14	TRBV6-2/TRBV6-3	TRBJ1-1	CASTWTEMNTEAFF
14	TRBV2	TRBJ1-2	CASSEREASGGYTF
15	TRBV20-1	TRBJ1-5	CSATRTGHSNQPQHF
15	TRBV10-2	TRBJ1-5	CASRETGASNQPQHF
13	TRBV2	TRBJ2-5	CASRGFSQETQYF
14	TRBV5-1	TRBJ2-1	CASSLARGGNEQFF
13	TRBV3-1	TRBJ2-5	CASLQQAGASQYF
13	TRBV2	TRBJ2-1	CASKRESYNEQFF
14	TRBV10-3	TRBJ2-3	CAISESRIGDTQYF
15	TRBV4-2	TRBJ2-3	CASSHGIRSTDTQYF
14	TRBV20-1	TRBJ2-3	CSATMGPSTDTQYF
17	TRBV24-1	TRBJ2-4	CATSDKTGHLAKNIQYF
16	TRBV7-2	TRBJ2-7	CASRARGGAISYEQYF
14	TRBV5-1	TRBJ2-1	CASSLAVADNEQFF
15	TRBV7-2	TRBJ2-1	CASSSAARGRDEQFF
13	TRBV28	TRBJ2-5	CASSPAPKETQYF
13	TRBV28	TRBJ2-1	CASSLLPVDEQFF
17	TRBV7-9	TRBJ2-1	CASSFPPKRSRDNEQFF
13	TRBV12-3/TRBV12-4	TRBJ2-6	CASGQAGANVLTF
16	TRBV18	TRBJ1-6	CASSPRVGTGASPLHF
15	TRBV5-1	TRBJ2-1	CASSLGGLAGGEQFF
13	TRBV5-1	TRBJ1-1	CASSFQYATEAFF
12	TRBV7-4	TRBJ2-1	CASSLERAEQFF
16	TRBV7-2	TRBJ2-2	CASSPTLWLSTGELFF
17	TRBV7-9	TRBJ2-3	CASSLGGLAASTDTQYF
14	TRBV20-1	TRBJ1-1	CSAHDRGKNTEAFF
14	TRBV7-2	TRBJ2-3	CASSLAWSTDTQYF